The TCR beta chain under discussion was sequenced for a study of blood T cell repertoires in COVID-19. Across the whole study: Sample material is recorded as cDNA or gDNA derived from T cells, B-cell-depleted T cells, or PBMCs.

Method: immunoSEQ multiplex PCR; TCRdb's copy keeps in-frame clones and lacks some. The sample holds 220,000 or so clones, around 86% seen once. This clone was picked up one time. The receptor was derived from a woman older than 75 with COVID-19, enrolled during active disease. The source material was peripheral blood.

In DNA form, the CDR3 reads TGTGCCTGGGGACGGGGGATAGGCTACGAGCAGTACTTC. Translating gives CAWGRGIGYEQYF. This chain links TRBV30 with TRBJ2-7; D possibly corresponds to TRBD2 (6 bases). The germline CDR1 and CDR2 sequences are GTSNPN and SVGIG (reference sequence). The V end was cut by 5 bases, the J end by 3 bases, with 14 bases between. CDR3 length: 13 residues.